Detailed here is one T cell receptor beta chain. Its matching antigen is unknown. This may be a read error: a much more frequent sequence differs by one nucleotide. Trimming took 6 bases from V and 12 from J; bases not matched to a gene: 15. The CDR3 extends over 15 amino acids. The germline V gene encodes CDR1 MDHEN and CDR2 SYDVKM. The sample belongs to a study of glioma-infiltrating T cells. General study points: Very few CDR3 sequences were shared between tissue and blood. Above-expected tissue-blood divergence occurred in all gliomas, most in low-grade ones.

The iRepertoire nested amplicon-rescue multiplex PCR amplified TCR alpha and beta CDR3s from RNA. In TCRdb, the multiplex PCR reads were re-called with MiXCR into one record per CDR3 protein. Seen here are approximately 400,000 distinct CDR3 sequences, 41% observed once, and the top ten hold approximately 12%. The TCR sequence derives from a human donor with low-grade glioma or glioblastoma, undergoing nonglioma brain surgery, or in good health (not recorded which). The chain recombines TRBV28 with TRBJ2-1; 9 bases match TRBD1. Source material: glioma tissue, nonneoplastic brain tissue, or PBMCs (not recorded which). The CDR3 loop is CASRAVGTGSSGQFF. CDR3 coding DNA: TGTGCCAGCAGGGCGGTTGGGACAGGGAGTTCGGGGCAGTTCTTC.